This TCR beta chain is from a study of CD8 T cells in ankylosing spondylitis. General study findings and limits: What seemed typical of ankylosing spondylitis blood was a TCR beta motif built from several highly homologous variants. Earlier reports found some motif variants in synovial fluid and blood in reactive arthritis.

The CDR3 runs 15 residues. Germline CDR1 reads LGHNA; CDR2 reads YSLEER. The V end lost 0 bases, the J end lost 0 bases, and 9 bases lay between the germline ends. TCRdb redid the calling of the 5' RACE reads with MiXCR, one entry per CDR3 protein. The data hold about 480,000 distinct CDR3 sequences, with approximately 17% observed a single time. A word on this clonotype: Antigen: not known.

This sequence was found in a male donor with ankylosing spondylitis. The J gene is TRBJ2-7, the V gene TRBV4-3; no definite D call. Sequenced: blood, either unsorted or a sorted T cell fraction (not recorded which). The CDR3 nucleotides read TGCGCCAGCAGCCAAGATGGAGCCCTCTCCTACGAGCAGTACTTC. This translates into CASSQDGALSYEQYF.